The sample holds many counts of the clone carrying this T cell receptor (beta chain). Its target is unknown. Germline CDR1 and CDR2: SQVTM and ANQGSEA. The ends lost 1 base at V and 6 bases at J; junction bases unmatched: 7. The length of the CDR3 is 15 residues. The data belong to a study of early T cells in non-severe SARS-CoV-2 infection. Study information: With bulk RNA from unsorted whole blood as input, sequencing yielded unpaired chains. Findings and caveats of the study: Matches to VDJdb favored anti-spike CD8 responses and missed private and CD4 specificities.

Unique molecular identifiers (one per individual cDNA molecule) were attached. One entry per CDR3 protein results from TCRdb running MiXCR on the 5' RACE reads. Here the sample spans tens of thousands of distinct CDR3 sequences, about 10% being singletons. The chain uses TRBV29-1 and TRBJ2-3; 10 positions agree with TRBD2. The sample taken for sequencing was whole blood. The receptor was derived from an adult who was a healthcare worker with PCR-confirmed SARS-CoV-2 infection or an uninfected control (not recorded which). CDR3 sequence: CSVEGLAGEGDTQYF. The CDR3 DNA follows: TGCAGCGTTGAAGGTCTAGCGGGAGAGGGGGATACGCAGTATTTT.